This T cell receptor (beta chain) was sequenced for a study of blood T cell repertoires in COVID-19 (dated by TCRdb to 2019 to 2021). The study in broad terms: Collaborator samples came from the United States, Italy and Spain and covered acute and convalescent phases of COVID-19. The material from the prospective study consisted of cDNA or gDNA derived from T cells, B-cell-depleted T cells, or PBMCs. The dataset comprised deeply sampled blood TCRbeta repertoires from subjects exposed to, actively infected with, or recovered from COVID-19. The repertoires were released in a freely available public database meant as a resource for research on the immune response to SARS-CoV-2. Samples were obtained from the ongoing ImmuneRACE study (first 160 participants) and from about 1,300 subjects provided by 6 global collaborators. A de-identified subject ID, COVID-19 status, age in years and sex were almost always included in the sample metadata. Where HLA class I and class II types were available, the types were taken from metadata supplied by the sample provider, not from assay-based typing.

TCRbeta CDR3 regions were amplified from genomic DNA by means of the immunoSEQ Assay, a bias-controlled multiplex PCR. On the authors' methods: Within the assay, amplification of reference gene primers was used to estimate how many nucleated cells each sample contained. To quantify the absolute abundance of each unique TCRbeta CDR3 rearrangement, sequence reads were collapsed and filtered. For each sample, productive Simpson clonality was calculated by taking the square root of Simpson's diversity index across productive rearrangements. The table comes from immuneACCESS by way of TCRdb, which keeps in-frame sequences with V and J called. Part of the clones is missing from these tables; in studies checked, under half for an unresolved V gene and the rest for unknown reasons. The V and J calls and clone size are taken from that table; D and trimming were inferred from the DNA. Recorded for this sample are about 140,000 clones; roughly four fifths of them occurred a single time. 5.5% to 7% of the sample goes to the ten largest clones.

Whole blood was collected in K2EDTA tubes by collaborating institutions according to the institutions' own protocols. For TCRbeta analysis, collaborator samples were shipped as frozen whole blood, as isolated PBMCs, or as DNA extracted from either sample type. What the authors observed across the whole study: The quantity of clinical and demographic metadata differed by source and by participant and was supplied without curation.

A few counts support this clone. This receptor's antigen is unknown. Within one base of it there is no much larger clone, and no base qualities were kept. The CDR1 and CDR2 encoded by the germline V gene are MNHEY and SVGAGI. From cysteine to phenylalanine, the CDR3 is 14 amino acids long. The entry retains the CDR3 DNA only, 42 bases that are in frame from base 1. V is clipped by 10 bases and J by 2 bases, and the sequence between their germline boundaries is 18 bases long. The TCR comes from a human donor in a cohort sampled during active COVID-19. The V gene is TRBV6-5 and the J gene is TRBJ2-7; the D segment cannot be called with confidence. The specimen was peripheral blood. The CDR3 protein sequence reads: CATSLGPRAYEQYF. The DNA reads TGTGCCACCTCCCTGGGCCCGAGAGCCTACGAGCAGTACTTC.